This T cell receptor (beta chain) was captured by sequencing in a study of chemoradiotherapy in HPV16-positive cancers. Over chemoradiotherapy, repertoires were sampled more than once. V lost 0 bases to trimming and J lost 3 bases; unmatched junction nucleotides: 8. CDR3 length: 18 amino acids. Germline CDR1 is PRHDT and CDR2 is FYEKMQ (reference sequence). Assay: immunoSEQ multiplex PCR; the TCRdb copy retains only in-frame clones and omits some. Of about 14,000 clones in the sample, around 79% were seen once. The specimen was collected from a patient who underwent chemoradiotherapy. The chain has TRBV13 and TRBJ2-5; 12 positions match TRBD2. The sequence was obtained from a human donor with HPV-associated anogenital cancer. CDR3 in DNA: TGTGCCAGCAGCTTAGGCGGTTCTAGCGGGAGGGATAAAGAGACCCAGTACTTC. Protein product: CASSLGGSSGRDKETQYF.